These 32 T cell receptor beta chains came from one sample sequenced in a study of blood T cells in healthy people across ages. Next came a second PCR, run for roughly 6 to 11 cycles, which used a sample-barcoded 5' primer along with a J-beta primer mix. From the 5' RACE reads, TCRdb called clonotypes with MiXCR, one entry per CDR3 protein. The data contain fewer than 700,000 distinct CDR3 sequences, 45% to 55% of them singletons. What was sequenced was blood. The origin of the receptors is a man older than 75 in good health.

V is TRBV6-5 and J is TRBJ1-1; the match to TRBD1 covers 7 bases. V shed 5 bases, J shed 4 bases, and the junction held 10 bases outside the gene matches. Germline V gives CDR1 MNHEY, CDR2 SVGAGI. CDR3 length equals 15 residues. The CDR3 spells CASSRTGEGITEAFF. Here the CDR3 DNA reads TGTGCCAGCAGTAGGACAGGCGAGGGGATCACTGAAGCTTTCTTT.

The chain links TRBV11-3 to TRBJ2-7; 9 positions match TRBD1. The J segment lost 6 bases and the V segment lost 5 bases, leaving 5 bases of the junction unmatched. CDR1 and CDR2 from the germline V gene are SGHNT and YENEEA. The CDR3 length is 13 residues. DNA of the CDR3: TGTGCCAGCAGCCCGGGACAGGGAACCGAGCAGTACTTC. Translating it yields CASSPGQGTEQYF.

This clonotype was picked up a small number of times. The J gene is TRBJ1-2, the V gene TRBV25-1, with 9 bases that match TRBD1. V lost 4 bases and J lost 3; bases outside the gene matches: 6. The CDR3 runs to 15 residues. The germline CDR1 and CDR2 sequences are MGHDK and SYGVNS. The CDR3 loop reads CASSGETGGDYGYTF. CDR3 in DNA: TGTGCCAGCAGTGGAGAGACAGGGGGGGACTATGGCTACACCTTC.

The gene calls are TRBV20-1 and TRBJ2-7, with TRBD2 matching 8 bases. The CDR3 totals 11 residues. Germline V gene data show CDR1 as DFQATT and CDR2 as SNEGSKA (reference sequence). CDR3: CSPAGALEQYF. The CDR3 DNA reads as TGCAGCCCAGCGGGAGCACTCGAGCAGTACTTC.

This clonotype was counted a single time. The chain employs TRBV3-1 and TRBJ1-2; no firm D call. CDR1 and CDR2 (germline): LGHDT, YNNKEL (reference sequence). The CDR3 is made up of 15 amino acids. V was clipped by 1 base and J by 1 base, with 10 bases between them. CDR3 sequence (DNA): TGTGCCAGCAGCCAAGGTATGGACCGTAACTATGGCTACACCTTC. It yields the protein CASSQGMDRNYGYTF. Full variable domain (missing parts from reference TRBV3-1 and TRBJ1-2): DTAVSQTPKYLVTQMGNDKSIKCEQNLGHDTMYWYKQDSKKFLKIMFSYNNKELIINETVPNRFSPKSPDKAHLNLHINSLELGDSAVYFCASSQGMDRNYGYTFGSGTRLTVV.

V gene TRBV6-2 or TRBV6-3 combines with J gene TRBJ1-2, with D hard to call. V was clipped by 6 bases and J by 4 bases, with 15 bases between them. CDR3 length: 14 amino acids. The germline V gene encodes CDR1 MNHEY and CDR2 SVGEGT. The CDR3: CASRTSAGGYGYTF. The DNA for the CDR3 is TGTGCCAGCAGAACAAGTGCCGGTGGCTATGGCTACACCTTC.

This chain links TRBV12-3 or TRBV12-4 with TRBJ1-1; 9 bases are a match to TRBD1. The ends lost 6 bases at V and 1 base at J; junction bases unmatched: 3. The CDR3 runs to 14 residues. The CDR3 protein is CASRETGGNTEAFF. Here the CDR3 DNA reads TGTGCCAGCAGGGAGACAGGGGGGAACACTGAAGCTTTCTTT.

This clonotype turned up a few times. This chain uses TRBV7-2 with TRBJ2-7, with 9 nucleotides matching TRBD1. Trimming removed 3 bases from V and 2 bases from J; junction bases left unmatched: 8. CDR1 is SGHTA, CDR2 FQGNSA, per germline. The CDR3 runs 16 residues. For the CDR3, the DNA is TGTGCCAGCAGCTTGCTAGGACAGGGGCCAACCTACGAGCAGTACTTC. This encodes CASSLLGQGPTYEQYF.

This clonotype was seen a handful of times. The rearrangement links TRBV7-2 to TRBJ2-1; 11 bases line up with TRBD2. V shed 5 bases, J shed 6 bases, and the junction held 12 bases outside the gene matches. The CDR3 is 17 amino acids. Germline lookup yields CDR1 SGHTA and CDR2 FQGNSA. The CDR3 DNA is TGTGCCAGCAGCCCCACTAGCGGGGGACGCATAGGCAATGAGCAGTTCTTC. It is translated as CASSPTSGGRIGNEQFF.

The CDR3 bases are TGTGCCAGCAGCTTAGTCAGTATAGAGCCCCAGCATTTT. The encoded protein is CASSLVSIEPQHF. This chain connects TRBV7-2 to TRBJ1-5; no clear D gene. The CDR3 is made up of 13 amino acids. V was trimmed by 1 base and J by 8 bases, leaving 9 bases between them. The V gene's germline CDR1 is SGHTA and CDR2 FQGNSA.

The gene calls are TRBV7-8 and TRBJ2-1, with 7 bases that match TRBD1. Germline V CDR1 and CDR2: SGHVS, FQNEAQ. J was trimmed by 13 bases and V by 5 bases; bases with no gene match: 14. This CDR3 is built from 14 residues. The CDR3 DNA reads TGTGCCAGCAGCCCCCGACGACAGGGATCGGTTCAGTTCTTC. It codes for CASSPRRQGSVQFF.

The chain combines TRBV20-1 with TRBJ1-2; 9 bases align to TRBD1. This CDR3 region has 17 residues. Trimming at V came to 6 bases and at J to 0 bases, leaving 14 bases not matched to a gene. Per the germline V gene, CDR1 is DFQATT and CDR2 is SNEGSKA (reference sequence). The CDR3 bases are TGCAGTGCCACTACAGGGGGCGCGGTTAACACTAACTATGGCTACACCTTC. This sequence encodes CSATTGGAVNTNYGYTF.

This clonotype was observed a handful of times. The chain recombines TRBV25-1 with TRBJ1-2; 7 bases align to TRBD1. The V gene end was trimmed by 2 bases and the J gene end by 8 bases; junction bases not matched to a gene: 2. CDR1 is MGHDK and CDR2 is SYGVNS in the germline V gene. This CDR3 spans 12 amino acids. The CDR3 reads CASSEPDRGYTF. The CDR3, as DNA: TGTGCCAGCAGTGAACCGGACAGGGGCTACACCTTC.

This clonotype was detected only a few times. This chain links TRBV4-1 with TRBJ1-2; 9 bases fit TRBD1. CDR3 length: 17 residues. Germline V gene lookup returns CDR1 MGHRA and CDR2 YSYEKL. Losses at the gene ends were 1 base for V and 5 bases for J; bases not matched to a gene: 11. The CDR3 DNA is TGCGCCAGCAGCCAAGTTTTAGGACAGGGGTTCGGGTATGGCTACACCTTC. Its protein product is CASSQVLGQGFGYGYTF.

J is TRBJ2-6 and V is TRBV15, with 8 bases identical to TRBD1. J was trimmed by 2 bases and V by 0 bases; bases with no gene match: 6. Germline values: CDR1 LNHNV, CDR2 YYDKDF (reference sequence). The CDR3 is 18 residues long. The CDR3, as DNA: TGTGCCACCAGCAGAGATATAACAGGGGGTACTGGGGCCAACGTCCTGACTTTC. Protein: CATSRDITGGTGANVLTF.

Only a few counts were recorded for this clonotype. The rearrangement links TRBV7-6 to TRBJ2-3; D not resolved. V dropped 8 bases and J dropped 0 bases, with 9 bases sitting between them. This CDR3 spans 13 amino acids. Germline loops: CDR1 SGHVS, CDR2 FNYEAQ. The CDR3 DNA sequence: TGTGCCAGCCGCCAGGAGAGCACAGATACGCAGTATTTT. As protein: CASRQESTDTQYF.

This clonotype was seen more than once but under ten times. The CDR3 DNA reads TGCGCCAGCAGCTTGGTTCTCGAAGAGACCCAGTACTTC. It translates to CASSLVLEETQYF. The chain has TRBV5-1 and TRBJ2-5; unclear D gene. The germline V gene encodes CDR1 SGHRS and CDR2 YFSETQ. CDR3 length equals 13 residues. Trimming removed 0 bases at V and 3 bases at J, with 6 bases between.

This clonotype was seen many times. V usage is TRBV6-6 and J usage is TRBJ1-2, with TRBD1 as a possible D gene (6 bases). V lost 2 bases and J lost 8, with 9 bases in between. Germline V gives CDR1 MNHNY, CDR2 SVGAGI (reference sequence). The CDR3 is 12 amino acids. CDR3 sequence: CASSYGGRGYTF. DNA for the CDR3: TGTGCCAGCAGTTACGGGGGGCGCGGCTACACCTTC.

The chain uses TRBV15 and TRBJ1-2, with D maybe TRBD1 (6 bases). Trimming took 3 bases from V and 3 from J, leaving 11 bases between them. The CDR3 is 14 residues long. Germline CDR1 and CDR2: LNHNV and YYDKDF (reference sequence). CDR3: CATSRAQGHYGYTF. The CDR3 coding sequence is TGTGCCACCAGCAGGGCACAGGGCCACTATGGCTACACCTTC.

The chain carries TRBV10-3 and TRBJ2-3; tentatively, D is TRBD2 (6 bases). Looked up from germline, CDR1 is ENHRY and CDR2 is SYGVKD. CDR3 length: 15 amino acids. V dropped 7 bases and J dropped 1 base, with 15 bases sitting between them. The CDR3 is CAINPVGGGTDTQYF. The CDR3 bases are TGTGCCATCAACCCTGTCGGGGGTGGCACAGATACGCAGTATTTT.

V is TRBV29-1 and J is TRBJ2-1, with unresolved D. The CDR3 is 11 residues long. CDR1 is SQVTM, CDR2 ANQGSEA, per germline. Trimming removed 8 bases from V and 6 bases from J, with 11 bases in between. The CDR3 DNA follows: TGCAGCACCAGTCCGGCCAATGAGCAGTTCTTC. The encoded protein is CSTSPANEQFF.

This clonotype was observed many times. The rearrangement joins TRBV7-9 to TRBJ2-3, with D perhaps matching TRBD2 (5 bases). Trimming took 5 bases from V and 0 from J, leaving 12 bases between them. The V gene's germline CDR1 is SEHNR and CDR2 FQNEAQ (reference sequence). This CDR3 is built from 15 residues. Written as DNA, the CDR3 is TGTGCCAGCAGCCGTCCCGGGATCAGCACAGATACGCAGTATTTT. Translation: CASSRPGISTDTQYF.

The chain combines TRBV6-1 with TRBJ1-2, with 8 positions matching TRBD1. Germline CDR1 reads MNHNS; CDR2 reads SASEGT. This CDR3 spans 13 amino acids. The V segment lost 6 bases and the J segment 8 bases; nucleotides outside the gene matches: 8. CDR3 region: CASRIGQGLGYTF. The CDR3 bases are TGTGCCAGCAGGATAGGACAGGGCTTGGGCTACACCTTC.

The V gene is TRBV24-1, the J gene TRBJ2-3; D could derive from TRBD1 or TRBD2 (6 bases each). The CDR3 is made up of 14 amino acids. The V gene lost 5 bases and the J gene lost 4 bases, with 12 bases spanning the gap. The germline V gene has CDR1 KGHDR and CDR2 SFDVKD. This chain's CDR3 is CATSGRGKADTQYF. CDR3 nucleotides: TGTGCCACCAGTGGGAGGGGGAAGGCAGATACGCAGTATTTT.

The chain joins TRBV29-1 to TRBJ2-1; 8 bases agree with TRBD2. The junction had 9 bases not matched to a gene; V was cut back by 7 bases and J by 4 bases. This CDR3 spans 14 amino acids. The V gene's germline CDR1 is SQVTM and CDR2 ANQGSEA. The CDR3 DNA reads as TGCAGCGGTCGGGGGACTAGGAATTACAATGAGCAGTTCTTC. Residues: CSGRGTRNYNEQFF.

The V call is TRBV11-2, the J call TRBJ2-5; no definite D call. CDR3 size: 16 residues. Germline CDR1 is SGHAT and CDR2 is FQNNGV. The V and J ends lost 5 bases and 3 bases respectively, with 19 bases between them. CDR3 in DNA: TGTGCCAGCAGCAACTCATGGTACCAACCCAAAGAGACCCAGTACTTC. This translates into CASSNSWYQPKETQYF. The whole variable domain, remainder taken from reference TRBV11-2 and TRBJ2-5, is EAGVAQSPRYKIIEKRQSVAFWCNPISGHATLYWYQQILGQGPKLLIQFQNNGVVDDSQLPKDRFSAERLKGVDSTLKIQPAKLEDSAVYLCASSNSWYQPKETQYFGPGTRLLVL.

V is TRBV9 and J is TRBJ2-2; no clear D gene. CDR1 is SGDLS, CDR2 YYNGEE, per germline. This CDR3 spans 15 amino acids. The germline V and J ends were trimmed by 0 bases and 5 bases, with 11 bases remaining between them. CDR3 DNA: TGTGCCAGCAGCGTAGGTCGGGTGAAGACCGGGGAGCTGTTTTTT. It yields the protein CASSVGRVKTGELFF.

The V call is TRBV7-2, the J call TRBJ1-2, with D possibly TRBD1 on 6 matching bases. Trimming removed 0 bases from V and 6 bases from J, with 11 bases in between. The germline gives CDR1 SGHTA, CDR2 FQGNSA. The CDR3 has 14 amino acids. The DNA for the CDR3 is TGTGCCAGCAGCTTAGCGTTACAGGGCCATGGCTACACCTTC. Its translation: CASSLALQGHGYTF.

The V call is TRBV14, the J call TRBJ1-1; no clear D gene. The CDR3 has 12 amino acids. The V end was cut by 1 base, the J end by 7 bases, with 7 bases between. Germline V gene sequence: CDR1 SGHDN, CDR2 FVKESK. In DNA form, the CDR3 reads TGTGCCAGCAGCCAAGTAGCCGGTGAAGCTTTCTTT. Its translation: CASSQVAGEAFF.

This clonotype was observed a handful of times. This chain joins TRBV20-1 and TRBJ2-7; 8 nucleotides match TRBD1. Germline trimming cut 6 bases from V and 3 bases from J; bases unmatched to any gene: 4. CDR3 length: 12 amino acids. Germline CDR1 is DFQATT and CDR2 is SNEGSKA (reference sequence). CDR3 nucleotide sequence: TGCAGTGCCCAAGACAGGGGCTACGAGCAGTACTTC. Translation: CSAQDRGYEQYF.

The chain combines TRBV20-1 with TRBJ2-1; 8 nucleotides agree with TRBD1. V lost 5 bases to trimming and J lost 2 bases; unmatched junction nucleotides: 5. In germline, CDR1 is DFQATT, CDR2 SNEGSKA (reference sequence). The CDR3 covers 14 residues. In DNA, the CDR3 is TGCAGTGCTGGTGGACAGGGACCCTACAATGAGCAGTTCTTC. Translation: CSAGGQGPYNEQFF.

The chain recombines TRBV2 with TRBJ1-5; a weak D match, TRBD1 (5 bases). Per the germline V gene, CDR1 is SNHLY and CDR2 is FYNNEI. There are 14 residues in the CDR3. V dropped 7 bases and J dropped 0 bases, with 10 bases sitting between them. CDR3 amino acids: CASTQGNSNQPQHF. CDR3 coding DNA: TGTGCCAGCACGCAGGGAAATAGCAATCAGCCCCAGCATTTT.